This T cell receptor (beta chain) is from a study of T cells in Graves' hyperthyroidism and ophthalmopathy. Absent ophthalmopathy progression within 18 months defined stable Graves' hyperthyroidism. Diagnosis of hyperthyroidism was new in patients aged 18 to 65, and its duration was under 2 months. This clonotype was detected many times. Its antigen is currently unknown. Researchers amplified the TCR beta CDR3 regions from RNA transcripts. First-round RT-PCR of the TCR CDR3 relied on the HTBI primer set. TCRdb processed the multiplex PCR reads anew with MiXCR; each CDR3 protein has one entry. The repertoire includes 500,000 to 750,000 distinct CDR3 sequences, about a sixth of them detected once, and under 8% sits in the top ten. Study-wide findings and caveats: A 13 V-J signature model discriminated ophthalmopathy versus stable hyperthyroidism.

Per germline, CDR1 MNHEY and CDR2 SVGEGT. The CDR3 spans 11 residues. V shed 7 bases and J 7 bases; nucleotides not matched to a gene: 2. The TCR originated in a woman aged 25 to 39 with Graves' hyperthyroidism. Material: blood. The chain is built from TRBV6-2 or TRBV6-3 and TRBJ1-1; 8 bases map to TRBD1. The CDR3 protein is CASNDRGEAFF. CDR3 sequence (DNA): TGTGCCAGCAACGACAGGGGTGAAGCTTTCTTT.